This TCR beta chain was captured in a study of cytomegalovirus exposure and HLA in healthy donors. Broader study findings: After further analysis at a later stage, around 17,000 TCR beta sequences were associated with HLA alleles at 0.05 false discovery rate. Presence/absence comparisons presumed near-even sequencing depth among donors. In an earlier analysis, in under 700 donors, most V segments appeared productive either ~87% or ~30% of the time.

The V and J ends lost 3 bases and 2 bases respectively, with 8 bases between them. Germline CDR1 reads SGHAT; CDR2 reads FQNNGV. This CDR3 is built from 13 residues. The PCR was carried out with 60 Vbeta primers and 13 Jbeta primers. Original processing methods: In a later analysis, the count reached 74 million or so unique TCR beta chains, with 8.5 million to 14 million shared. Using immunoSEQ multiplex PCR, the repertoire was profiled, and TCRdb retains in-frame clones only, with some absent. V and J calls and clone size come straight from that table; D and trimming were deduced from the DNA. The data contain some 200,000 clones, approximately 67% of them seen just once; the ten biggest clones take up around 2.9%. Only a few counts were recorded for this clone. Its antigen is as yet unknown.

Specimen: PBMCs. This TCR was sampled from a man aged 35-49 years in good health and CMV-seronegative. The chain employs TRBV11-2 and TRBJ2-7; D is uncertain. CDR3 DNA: TGTGCCAGCAGCTTGGGCACGGCCTACGAGCAGTACTTC. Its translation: CASSLGTAYEQYF.